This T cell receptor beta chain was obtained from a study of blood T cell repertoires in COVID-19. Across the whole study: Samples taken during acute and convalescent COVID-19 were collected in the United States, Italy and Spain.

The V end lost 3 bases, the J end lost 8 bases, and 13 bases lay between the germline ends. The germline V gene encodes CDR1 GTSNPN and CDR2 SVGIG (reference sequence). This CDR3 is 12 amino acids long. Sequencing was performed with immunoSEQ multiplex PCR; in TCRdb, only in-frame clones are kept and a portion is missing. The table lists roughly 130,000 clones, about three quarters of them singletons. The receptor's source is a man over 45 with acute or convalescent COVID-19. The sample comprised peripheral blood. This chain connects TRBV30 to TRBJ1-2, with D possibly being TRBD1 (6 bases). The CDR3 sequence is CAWSPGVEGYTF. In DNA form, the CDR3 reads TGTGCCTGGAGCCCAGGGGTCGAAGGCTACACCTTC.